One and the same sample provided the 26 T cell receptor beta chains below, sequenced in a study of T cell responses to AZD1222 COVID-19 vaccine. Clones were read by immunoSEQ multiplex PCR, and TCRdb kept only the in-frame ones, dropping some. The data show under 85,000 clones, with nearly 90% seen just once and roughly 11% held by the top ten. The sequencing here drew on peripheral blood, taken on day 0 of AZD1222 vaccination. These receptors all come from an adult in good health.

The chain couples TRBV11-3 to TRBJ1-1, with D hard to call. Germline values: CDR1 SGHNT, CDR2 YENEEA. V was trimmed by 3 bases and J by 0 bases, leaving 8 bases between them. The CDR3 runs to 14 residues. The CDR3, as DNA: TGTGCCAGCAGCTTCTCAGGATTGAACACTGAAGCTTTCTTT. Residues: CASSFSGLNTEAFF.

The chain carries TRBV2 and TRBJ2-7, with 9 bases that match TRBD2. Germline V CDR1 and CDR2: SNHLY, FYNNEI. V shed 5 bases and J 2 bases; nucleotides not matched to a gene: 4. This CDR3 spans 14 amino acids. CDR3 nucleotides: TGTGCCAGCAGTCGCCTAGCGGGGCCCTACGAGCAGTACTTC. It is translated as CASSRLAGPYEQYF.

V is TRBV19 and J is TRBJ2-1; tentative D call: TRBD2 (6 bases). The CDR3 sequence is 17 residues long. Germline V gives CDR1 LNHDA, CDR2 SQIVND (reference sequence). V lost 6 bases and J 3 bases, leaving 21 bases between the germline ends. The CDR3 loop is CASSQRVGSGYYNEQFF. The CDR3 DNA follows: TGTGCCAGTAGCCAGAGAGTGGGTAGCGGATACTACAATGAGCAGTTCTTC.

V is TRBV19 and J is TRBJ1-2; no clear D. V was trimmed by 8 bases and J by 8 bases, leaving 6 bases between them. The CDR3 contains 9 residues. Germline CDR1 reads LNHDA; CDR2 reads SQIVND (reference sequence). The CDR3 sequence: CASGRGYTF. DNA of the CDR3: TGTGCCAGTGGACGAGGCTACACCTTC.

The genes are TRBV2 and TRBJ2-7, with TRBD1 as a possible D gene (5 bases). CDR1 and CDR2 from the germline V gene are SNHLY and FYNNEI. The CDR3 covers 15 residues. V lost 1 base, J lost 0 bases, and 10 bases lay in between. CDR3 in DNA: TGTGCCAGCAGTGAAGAACAGGCAACCTCCTACGAGCAGTACGTC. This encodes CASSEEQATSYEQYV.

The rearrangement joins TRBV4-2 to TRBJ2-7, with 8 bases aligning to TRBD2. The V and J ends lost 2 bases and 1 base, in that order; junction bases with no gene match: 1. CDR1 LGHNA and CDR2 YNFKEQ come from the germline V gene. This CDR3 is built from 14 residues. DNA for the CDR3: TGTGCCAGCAGCCAACGCGGGGGGTCCTACGAGCAGTACTTC. Amino acid sequence: CASSQRGGSYEQYF.

The gene calls are TRBV11-2 and TRBJ2-2; D gene unclear. Trimming shortened V by 2 bases and J by 6 bases, and 4 bases separated the two germline ends. CDR1 is SGHAT and CDR2 is FQNNGV in the germline V gene. CDR3 length: 12 residues. The CDR3, as DNA: TGTGCCAGCAGCTTAAGTCCCGGGGAGCTGTTTTTT. Translation: CASSLSPGELFF.

V and J are TRBV28 and TRBJ2-1, with D unclear. Trimming removed 1 base from V and 3 bases from J, with 10 bases in between. From germline, CDR1 is MDHEN and CDR2 SYDVKM. This CDR3 spans 15 amino acids. CDR3 protein: CASSLLGLIYNEQFF. CDR3 nucleotides: TGTGCCAGCAGTTTATTAGGCCTGATCTACAATGAGCAGTTCTTC.

J is TRBJ2-2 and V is TRBV11-2; D gene ambiguous. Trimming cost V 4 bases and J 5 bases, with 8 bases left between them. The CDR3 runs to 13 residues. From germline, CDR1 is SGHAT and CDR2 FQNNGV. CDR3 DNA: TGTGCCAGCAGCTCCTACGGTACCGGGGAGCTGTTTTTT. Translated, it gives CASSSYGTGELFF.

The chain recombines TRBV12-3 or TRBV12-4 with TRBJ2-7, with 9 bases identical to TRBD2. Germline trimming cut 3 bases from V and 7 bases from J; bases unmatched to any gene: 4. This CDR3 has 13 residues. DNA of the CDR3: TGTGCCAGCAGTTTGTGGACTAGCGCTGAGCAGTACTTC. Its translation: CASSLWTSAEQYF.

The rearrangement uses TRBV29-1 and TRBJ2-7, with D possibly matching TRBD2 (6 bases). CDR3 length: 13 residues. CDR1 is SQVTM and CDR2 is ANQGSEA in the germline V gene. V was pared by 1 base and J by 4 bases, with 11 bases between. The chain's CDR3 is CSVEAPTRYEQYF. The CDR3 DNA reads as TGCAGCGTTGAAGCCCCGACTAGGTACGAGCAGTACTTC.

In its sample, this clone was seen once. This chain uses TRBV11-2 with TRBJ2-5; D perhaps matches TRBD2 (5 bases). The germline V gene has CDR1 SGHAT and CDR2 FQNNGV. This CDR3 has 12 amino acids. Trimming stripped 1 base from V and 7 bases from J, with 7 bases between. The CDR3 protein is CASSLVGRTQYF. In DNA form, the CDR3 reads TGTGCCAGCAGCTTAGTGGGGAGGACCCAGTACTTC.

This clone was picked up one time. The genes are TRBV11-3 and TRBJ2-3, with 10 bases that match TRBD1. Germline V gene sequence: CDR1 SGHNT, CDR2 YENEEA. The V gene end was trimmed by 5 bases and the J gene end by 3 bases; junction bases not matched to a gene: 5. The CDR3 length is 15 residues. Here the CDR3 reads CASSQRTGGTDTQYF. For the CDR3, the DNA is TGTGCCAGCAGCCAGCGGACAGGGGGTACAGATACGCAGTATTTT. Looking up the rest from reference TRBV11-3 and TRBJ2-3 gives the full variable domain: EAGVVQSPRYKIIEKKQPVAFWCNPISGHNTLYWYLQNLGQGPELLIRYENEEAVDDSQLPKDRFSAERLKGVDSTLKIQPAELGDSAVYLCASSQRTGGTDTQYFGPGTRLTVL.

The V gene is TRBV25-1, the J gene TRBJ2-5; D is perhaps TRBD1 (5 bases). Per the germline V gene, CDR1 is MGHDK and CDR2 is SYGVNS. Deletions cut 6 bases from V and 4 bases from J, with 12 bases between. The CDR3 has 13 amino acids. CDR3 residues: CASRDTGAETQYF. The CDR3 DNA reads TGTGCCAGCAGGGACACTGGGGCAGAGACCCAGTACTTC.

The V call is TRBV15, the J call TRBJ2-7; D gene ambiguous. CDR3 length equals 14 residues. V was shortened by 5 bases and J by 2 bases, with 13 bases between the two germline ends. Germline CDR1 LNHNV, CDR2 YYDKDF (reference sequence). DNA for the CDR3: TGTGCCACCAGCGTTACGAAGGTGGCCTACGAGCAGTACTTC. Its translation: CATSVTKVAYEQYF. The full variable domain, its missing parts supplied by reference TRBV15 and TRBJ2-7, is DAMVIQNPRYQVTQFGKPVTLSCSQTLNHNVMYWYQQKSSQAPKLLFHYYDKDFNNEADTPDNFQSRRPNTSFCFLDIRSPGLGDTAMYLCATSVTKVAYEQYFGPGTRLTVT.

V is TRBV28 and J is TRBJ2-7; 11 nucleotides match TRBD2. The J segment lost 7 bases and the V segment lost 1 base, leaving 12 bases of the junction unmatched. Germline lookup yields CDR1 MDHEN and CDR2 SYDVKM. There are 17 residues in the CDR3. The CDR3 DNA sequence: TGTGCCAGCAGTTTATTCGACTTAGCGGGAGGGCCAGGGGAGCAGTACTTC. Protein: CASSLFDLAGGPGEQYF.

This clone was found once. The V call is TRBV6-4, the J call TRBJ2-2; 11 positions agree with TRBD2. The V segment lost 4 bases and the J segment 4 bases; nucleotides outside the gene matches: 2. Germline V CDR1 and CDR2: MRHNA, SNTAGT. CDR3 length: 15 residues. CDR3 sequence (DNA): TGTGCCAGCAGTGCCGGGACTAGCGGCACCGGGGAGCTGTTTTTT. Translation gives CASSAGTSGTGELFF.

This clone turned up a few times. The rearrangement joins TRBV5-5 to TRBJ2-7; D perhaps matches TRBD1 (6 bases). The V end was cut by 1 base, the J end by 4 bases, with 9 bases between. The CDR3 runs 13 residues. Per germline, CDR1 SGHKS and CDR2 YYEKEE (reference sequence). The CDR3 reads CASSLRQGYEQYV. The CDR3 DNA reads TGTGCCAGCAGCTTGAGGCAGGGGTACGAGCAGTACGTC.

The chain joins TRBV25-1 to TRBJ2-2; weak D call: TRBD2 (5 bases). The CDR3 length is 15 residues. With 1 base removed from V and 5 bases from J, the gap between germline ends came to 11 bases. CDR1 is MGHDK and CDR2 is SYGVNS in the germline V gene. CDR3 sequence: CASSELGDRTGELFF. CDR3 DNA sequence: TGTGCCAGCAGTGAATTGGGAGATCGTACCGGGGAGCTGTTTTTT. Drawing the rest from reference TRBV25-1 and TRBJ2-2, the complete variable domain is EADIYQTPRYLVIGTGKKITLECSQTMGHDKMYWYQQDPGMELHLIHYSYGVNSTEKGDLSSESTVSRIRTEHFPLTLESARPSHTSQYLCASSELGDRTGELFFGEGSRLTVL.

The count of this clone is one. The chain couples TRBV19 to TRBJ1-3; 8 bases are a match to TRBD1. The V gene's germline CDR1 is LNHDA and CDR2 SQIVND (reference sequence). The ends lost 7 bases at V and 1 base at J; junction bases unmatched: 3. The CDR3 is 14 amino acids. As DNA, the CDR3 is TGTGCCAGTATCCGGACAGGGTCTGGAAACACCATATATTTT. It is translated as CASIRTGSGNTIYF. Complete variable domain (other parts from reference TRBV19 and TRBJ1-3): DGGITQSPKYLFRKEGQNVTLSCEQNLNHDAMYWYRQDPGQGLRLIYYSQIVNDFQKGDIAEGYSVSREKKESFPLTVTSAQKNPTAFYLCASIRTGSGNTIYFGEGSWLTVV.

This rearrangement joins TRBV29-1 to TRBJ1-3; no reliable D call. Germline V gene data show CDR1 as SQVTM and CDR2 as ANQGSEA. V was clipped by 8 bases and J by 0 bases, with 11 bases between them. The CDR3 consists of 13 residues. CDR3 nucleotide sequence: TGCAGCACCATGAGTGGCTCTGGAAACACCATATATTTT. Protein product: CSTMSGSGNTIYF. The entire variable domain, with the rest obtained from reference TRBV29-1 and TRBJ1-3, is as follows: SAVISQKPSRDICQRGTSLTIQCQVDSQVTMMFWYRQQPGQSLTLIATANQGSEATYESGFVIDKFPISRPNLTFSTLTVSNMSPEDSSIYLCSTMSGSGNTIYFGEGSWLTVV.

V gene TRBV5-4 combines with J gene TRBJ1-6; D possibly corresponds to TRBD1 (5 bases). CDR1 is SGHNT, CDR2 YYREEE, per germline (reference sequence). CDR3 length: 14 amino acids. V was pared by 3 bases and J by 10 bases, with 14 bases between. The CDR3 DNA follows: TGTGCCAGCAGCTCTCCCAGGGATAGGTCACCCCTCCACTTT. Translation: CASSSPRDRSPLHF.

The chain has TRBV19 and TRBJ2-7, with D possibly being TRBD2 (6 bases). Looked up from germline, CDR1 is LNHDA and CDR2 is SQIVND (reference sequence). Trimming removed 3 bases from V and 0 bases from J, with 18 bases in between. The CDR3 covers 17 residues. The CDR3 DNA follows: TGTGCCAGTAGTATGGTTAGCGGAGGGATACACTCCTACGAGCAGTACTTC. This codes for CASSMVSGGIHSYEQYF.

This clone was observed a single time. V usage is TRBV18 and J usage is TRBJ1-3, with D possibly matching TRBD1 (5 bases). The germline V gene has CDR1 KGHSH and CDR2 LQKENI. Trimming shortened V by 0 bases and J by 0 bases, and 9 bases separated the two germline ends. This CDR3 has 16 amino acids. This CDR3 reads CASSPPPGHSGNTIYF. For the CDR3, the DNA is TGTGCCAGCTCACCACCCCCGGGGCACTCTGGAAACACCATATATTTT.

The chain combines TRBV2 with TRBJ1-5; TRBD1 might be the D (6 bases). This CDR3 comprises 15 residues. The V end was cut by 6 bases, the J end by 1 base, with 13 bases between. Germline V CDR1 and CDR2: SNHLY, FYNNEI. CDR3 residues: CASRPGTLSNQPQHF. The DNA of the CDR3 is TGTGCCAGCAGACCCGGGACACTGAGCAATCAGCCCCAGCATTTT.

V and J are TRBV28 and TRBJ1-2; TRBD1 matches 8 bases. The CDR3 has 16 amino acids. Trimming at V came to 6 bases and at J to 7 bases, leaving 16 bases not matched to a gene. In germline, CDR1 is MDHEN, CDR2 SYDVKM. The CDR3 loop reads CASRSSGTGHAGGYTF. In DNA, the CDR3 is TGTGCCAGCAGATCAAGCGGGACAGGTCATGCTGGTGGCTACACCTTC.